The rows below give T cell receptor beta chains drawn from one sample of a study of breast tumors, draining lymph nodes, adjacent tissues. TCRdb used MiXCR to reprocess the multiplex PCR reads, holding one entry per CDR3 protein. The data hold 200,000 to 300,000 distinct CDR3 sequences, with roughly 30% observed a single time. Sequenced material: axillary lymph node tissue. All receptors come from a female donor with breast cancer. Some clones in this sample may be carry-over from other donors' samples. The conserved cysteine and the conserved F or W are not part of the CDR3 here.

>TRBV4-2|TRBJ2-1|14
ASSQEGNWNYNEQF
>TRBV9|TRBJ1-2|13
ASSVASGGSYGYT
>TRBV10-3|TRBJ1-5|11
AISPGLNQPQH
>TRBV10-3|TRBJ1-6|13
AISRGSSYNSPLH
>TRBV7-9|TRBJ2-6|17
ASSAERGPESSGANVLT
>TRBV6-6|TRBJ2-5|13
ASSSGLLEQETQY
>TRBV12-3/TRBV12-4|TRBJ1-3|11
ASLTGSGNTIY
>TRBV10-3|TRBJ1-5|10
AYRDLGQPQH
>TRBV20-1|TRBJ2-3|16
SAAPGLAPVLGTDTQY
>TRBV2|TRBJ1-4|14
ASSEESAGGSEKLF
>TRBV5-8|TRBJ2-5|10
ASSLREETQY
>TRBV11-2|TRBJ2-1|16
ASSGRYSSGRAINGQF
>TRBV19|TRBJ2-3|16
ASSHFFSSRYHTDTQY
>TRBV6-1|TRBJ1-6|14
ASSQRRGRRGSPLH
>TRBV10-3|TRBJ1-5|14
AISDPAGQLDQPQH
>TRBV6-2/TRBV6-3|TRBJ1-6|13
ASSYNGNFNSPLH
>TRBV10-2|TRBJ2-1|13
ASSLRGVGYNEQF
>TRBV20-1|TRBJ1-1|13
SASARFSGNTEAF
>TRBV6-5|TRBJ1-6|13
ASSYSGEVGSPLH
>TRBV11-3|TRBJ2-1|14
ASSSGVGASYNEQF
>TRBV6-2/TRBV6-3|TRBJ1-3|11
ASSYNSGNTIY
>TRBV29-1|TRBJ2-7|11
SAQAGASYEQY
>TRBV29-1|TRBJ2-1|12
SLRSGATYNEQF
>TRBV28|TRBJ2-1|10
ASVRPAGEQF
>TRBV5-5|TRBJ1-4|10
ASSTNSEKLF
>TRBV6-2/TRBV6-3|TRBJ2-5|11
ASSYQRMTTEV
>TRBV20-1|TRBJ2-7|12
SAPRTGILYEQY
>TRBV3-2|TRBJ2-3|14
ASSPSGYLGTDTQY
>TRBV20-1|TRBJ2-1|14
SARGLGTSWANEQF
>TRBV29-1|TRBJ2-1|12
SVEKQDTYNEQF
>TRBV19|TRBJ2-5|18
ASTPRGTWDREGLRGTQY
>TRBV4-1|TRBJ2-7|12
ASSQRGADYEQY
>TRBV3-1|TRBJ1-5|13
ASSQDPPSNQPQH
>TRBV30|TRBJ2-7|14
AWSLGRTGLMGEQY
>TRBV20-1|TRBJ2-5|10
SARGHQETRY
>TRBV13|TRBJ1-1|13
ASSLGDRMNTEAF
>TRBV5-6|TRBJ2-6|14
ASSLETGAGANVLT
>TRBV6-1|TRBJ2-7|13
ASSVLDRGPYEQY
>TRBV6-6|TRBJ2-5|11
ASSYSVLETQY
>TRBV20-1|TRBJ1-2|14
SARDFGTETNYGYT
>TRBV15|TRBJ1-5|14
ATSRDGEVSNQPQH
>TRBV12-5|TRBJ2-1|13
ASGPGLVSYNEQF
>TRBV4-1|TRBJ2-5|15
ASSQSGTARDQETQY
>TRBV15|TRBJ2-1|13
ATSTGAASYNEQF
>TRBV5-1|TRBJ2-3|11
ASSPGSGGAQY
>TRBV9|TRBJ1-2|9
ASSVAGGNT
>TRBV7-9|TRBJ2-3|14
ASSLPSGRGADTQY
>TRBV5-8|TRBJ1-2|13
ASSLDRVENYFRT
>TRBV7-2|TRBJ1-5|14
ASSLDNRAHNQPQH
>TRBV3-1|TRBJ2-7|13
ASSLGQGYDYEQY
>TRBV20-1|TRBJ2-1|12
SARGLAGNNEQF
>TRBV10-3|TRBJ2-1|11
AISESTDNEQF
>TRBV7-8|TRBJ2-4|9
ASSHNTVIF
>TRBV9|TRBJ2-7|13
ASGVAIAGIYEQY